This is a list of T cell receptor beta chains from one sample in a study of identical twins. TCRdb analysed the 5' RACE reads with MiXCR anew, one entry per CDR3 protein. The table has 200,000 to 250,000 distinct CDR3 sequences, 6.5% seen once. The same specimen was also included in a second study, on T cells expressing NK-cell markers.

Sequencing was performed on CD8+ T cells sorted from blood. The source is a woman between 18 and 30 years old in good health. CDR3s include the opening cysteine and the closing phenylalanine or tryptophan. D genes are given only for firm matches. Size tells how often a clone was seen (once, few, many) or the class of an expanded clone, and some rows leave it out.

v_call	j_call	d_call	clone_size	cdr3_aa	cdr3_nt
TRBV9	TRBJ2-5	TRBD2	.	CASSATSGARGTQYF	TGTGCCAGCAGCGCGACTAGCGGGGCTCGAGGGACCCAGTACTTC
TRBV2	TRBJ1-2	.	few	CASSMAGSYGYTF	TGTGCCAGCAGTATGGCAGGGTCCTATGGCTACACCTTC
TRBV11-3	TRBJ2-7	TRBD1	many	CASSIFSGTGYEQYF	TGTGCCAGCAGCATTTTCTCGGGGACAGGGTACGAGCAGTACTTC
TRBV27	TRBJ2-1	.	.	CASSPRLSADNEQFF	TGTGCCAGCAGTCCAAGACTTAGCGCAGACAATGAGCAGTTCTTC
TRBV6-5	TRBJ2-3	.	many	CASSYKVADTQYF	TGTGCCAGCAGTTATAAGGTAGCGGATACGCAGTATTTT
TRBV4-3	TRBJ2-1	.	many	CASSQDGSGNSYNEQFF	TGCGCCAGCAGCCAAGACGGCTCCGGGAACTCCTACAATGAGCAGTTCTTC
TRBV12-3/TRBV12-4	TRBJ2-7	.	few	CASSEQGNSYEQYF	TGTGCCAGCAGCGAACAGGGAAATTCGTACGAGCAGTACTTC
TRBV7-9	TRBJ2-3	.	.	CASSLAVRLTDTQYF	TGTGCCAGCAGCTTAGCGGTGAGGCTCACAGATACGCAGTATTTT
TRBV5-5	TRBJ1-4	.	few	CASSSGGPGRVNEKLFF	TGTGCCAGCAGCTCGGGCGGCCCGGGACGGGTTAATGAAAAACTGTTTTTT
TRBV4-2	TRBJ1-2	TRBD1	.	CASSRAITGASGYTF	TGTGCCAGCAGCCGAGCAATAACAGGGGCAAGTGGCTACACCTTC
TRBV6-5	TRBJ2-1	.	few	CASSYNPGRLNEQFF	TGTGCCAGCAGTTACAACCCTGGACGGCTCAATGAGCAGTTCTTC
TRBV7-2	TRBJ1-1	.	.	CAGSFGSTEAFF	TGTGCCGGCAGCTTCGGGTCCACTGAAGCTTTCTTT
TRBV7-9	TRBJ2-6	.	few	CASSLLGGANVLTF	TGTGCCAGCAGCTTACTTGGTGGGGCCAACGTCCTGACTTTC
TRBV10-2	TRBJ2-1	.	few	CASSEAHQGNEQFF	TGCGCCAGCAGTGAGGCCCATCAGGGGAATGAGCAGTTCTTC
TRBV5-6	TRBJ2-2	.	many	CASSLGVVANTGELFF	TGTGCCAGCAGCCTGGGGGTGGTCGCGAACACCGGGGAGCTGTTTTTT
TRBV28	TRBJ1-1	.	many	CASHPPYLNTEAFF	TGTGCCAGCCATCCCCCCTATTTGAACACTGAAGCTTTCTTT
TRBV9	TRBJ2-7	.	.	CASSVAGDEQYF	TGTGCCAGCAGCGTAGCTGGGGACGAGCAGTACTTC
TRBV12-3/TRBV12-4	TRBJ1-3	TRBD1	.	CALLSGTEDSGNTIYF	TGTGCCCTTCTTTCCGGGACAGAAGACTCTGGAAACACCATATATTTT
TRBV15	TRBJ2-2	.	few	CATSRSGFNTGELFF	TGTGCCACCAGCAGAAGCGGGTTCAACACCGGGGAGCTGTTTTTT
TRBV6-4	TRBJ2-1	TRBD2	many	CASSDGAGGDEQFF	TGTGCCAGCAGTGACGGGGCGGGGGGGGATGAGCAGTTCTTC
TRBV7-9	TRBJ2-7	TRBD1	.	CASSPPGQGGFPYF	TGTGCCAGCAGCCCGCCGGGACAGGGAGGATTTCCGTACTTC
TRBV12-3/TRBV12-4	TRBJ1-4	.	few	CASSGEATNEKLFF	TGTGCCAGCAGTGGGGAGGCAACTAATGAAAAACTGTTTTTT
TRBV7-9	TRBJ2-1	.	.	CASSFPPDRNNEQFF	TGTGCCAGCAGCTTCCCGCCGGACAGAAACAATGAGCAGTTCTTC
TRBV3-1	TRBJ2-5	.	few	CASRGGPGETQYF	TGTGCCAGCAGGGGTGGGCCCGGGGAGACCCAGTACTTC
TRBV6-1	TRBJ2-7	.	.	CASTKDGNYEQYF	TGTGCCAGCACGAAGGACGGGAACTACGAGCAGTACTTC
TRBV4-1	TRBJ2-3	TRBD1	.	CASSQGTGTVDTQYF	TGCGCCAGCAGCCAAGGGACAGGTACCGTAGATACGCAGTATTTT
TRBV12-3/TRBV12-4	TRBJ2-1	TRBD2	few	CASSQVAGPHYNEQFF	TGTGCCAGCAGCCAAGTAGCGGGACCCCACTACAATGAGCAGTTCTTC
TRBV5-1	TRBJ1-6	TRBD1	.	CASSPGQDQSPLHF	TGCGCCAGCAGCCCGGGACAGGACCAGTCACCCCTCCACTTT
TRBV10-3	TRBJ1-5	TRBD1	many	CAISDPTGGRNQPQHF	TGTGCCATCAGTGACCCGACAGGGGGCCGCAATCAGCCCCAGCATTTT
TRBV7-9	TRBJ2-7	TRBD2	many	CASSPRTSGYEQYF	TGTGCCAGCAGCCCCCGGACTAGCGGCTACGAGCAGTACTTC
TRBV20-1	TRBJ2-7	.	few	CSASSVDSYEQYF	TGCAGTGCTAGTTCGGTTGACTCCTACGAGCAGTACTTC
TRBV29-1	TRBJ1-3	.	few	CSVEDQHSGNTIYF	TGCAGCGTTGAGGACCAACACTCTGGAAACACCATATATTTT
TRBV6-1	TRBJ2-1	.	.	CASSELSTNEQFF	TGTGCCAGCAGTGAATTGTCAACGAATGAGCAGTTCTTC
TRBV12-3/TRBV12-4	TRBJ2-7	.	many	CASSLGHGYEQYF	TGTGCCAGCAGTTTGGGACACGGCTACGAGCAGTACTTC
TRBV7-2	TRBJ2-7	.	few	CASSTPAEYSSYEQYF	TGTGCCAGCAGCACCCCGGCGGAGTACAGCTCCTACGAGCAGTACTTC
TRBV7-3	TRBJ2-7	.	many	CASSLQGGEQYF	TGTGCCAGCAGCTTGCAGGGGGGCGAGCAGTACTTC
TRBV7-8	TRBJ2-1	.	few	CASSLMDTDNEQFF	TGTGCCAGCAGCTTAATGGACACCGACAATGAGCAGTTCTTC
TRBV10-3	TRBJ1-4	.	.	CAISESPGVGEKLFF	TGTGCCATCAGTGAGTCGCCAGGGGTGGGAGAAAAACTGTTTTTT
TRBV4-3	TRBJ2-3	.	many	CASSQDPRETDTQYF	TGCGCCAGCAGCCAAGACCCCCGGGAGACCGATACGCAGTATTTT
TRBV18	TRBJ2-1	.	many	CASSPLSYNEQFF	TGTGCCAGCTCACCGCTCAGTTACAATGAGCAGTTCTTC
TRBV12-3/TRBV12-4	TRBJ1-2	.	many	CATYLRGYTF	TGTGCCACCTATTTGAGGGGCTACACCTTC
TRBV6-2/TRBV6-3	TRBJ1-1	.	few	CASSLGVAWTFF	TGTGCCAGCAGTTTGGGGGTTGCTTGGACTTTCTTT